This record covers a single T cell receptor beta chain. What this receptor recognizes is not known. No quality values exist for individual bases; no much larger clone is one base distant. The data stem from a study of shared T cell receptors in the human thymus (dated by TCRdb to about 2021). Background for the entire study: The study examined how self-reactive, shared T-cell receptor alpha chains are generated in the human thymus.

The library relied on the immunoSEQ multiplex PCR assay. The immuneACCESS repertoire file appears here via TCRdb, limited to in-frame rearrangements. These files lack a portion of the clones; in checked studies, under half of the deficit traces to unresolved V genes, and the cause of the others is not known. The sample records almost 550,000 clones, approximately 78% of which are singletons. The top ten clones comprise around 0.012% of the sample. The CDR3 contains 13 residues, cysteine and phenylalanine counted. Left in the record is the CDR3 DNA by itself, 39 bases read in frame from the first base. As encoded in the germline V gene (reference sequence), CDR1 is SGHNT while CDR2 is YYREEE. The junction shows trimming of 4 bases on V and 9 bases on J, plus 13 bases between the germline ends. These sequences were also reported in another study, on human thymus T cells. As that second paper reports: Donors were immunologically healthy infants undergoing open corrective cardiac surgery for congenital heart defects in Finland. Thymus tissue was obtained as surgical resects removed during corrective cardiac surgery. V and J gene segment usage appeared biased in both thymic and peripheral blood repertoires. According to the related research, thymic TCR repertoires were highly overlapping among unrelated individuals. The study described the TCR alpha and beta repertoires in fewer than 10 infant thymus samples and a few matching peripheral blood samples. Donor ages ranging from roughly 7 to 250 days were recorded, and a handful of male and a couple of female infants were included in the cohort. After being mechanically released from the tissue, thymocytes were kept at -70 degrees C in pellets of 10-30 million cells. A QIAsymphony instrument was used to extract genomic DNA from frozen cell pellets. The immunoSEQ multiplex PCR assay was used to amplify the TCRB and TCRAD loci from a standardized amount of quality-controlled genomic DNA. The amplicons spanned the V(D)J region and were long enough to cover the CDR3 and allow V and J genes to be identified. Through the commercial immunoSEQ service, the amplicons were sequenced on an Illumina platform. Primer bias and sequencing errors were corrected using previously described methods, and TCRAD and TCRB definitions followed the IMGT database. The repertoires were analysed using immunoSEQ Analyzer 3.0 and VDJTools for basic statistics, V/J segment usage, diversity estimates, rarefaction and pairwise overlap. Diversity was estimated using the Chao1, ChaoE, Efron-Thisted, Shannon and inverse Simpson indices, and was also estimated on datasets down-sampled to the size of the smallest sample. For repertoire overlap, CDR3 nucleotide sequence, V gene and J gene had to match strictly, and clustering was done by Jaccard-based multidimensional scaling. On average, thymus samples gave 800,000 or so unique TCRB clonotypes, whereas blood samples gave about 84,000.

This chain is built from TRBV5-4 and TRBJ2-2, with the D gene not clear enough to name. This TCR was sampled from a boy younger than two with a congenital heart defect. Donor details come from another sample of the same person, matched by shared clones. Sequenced material: thymocytes. The DNA is TGTGCCAGCAGCCCTACCCCTATCCGGGAGCTGTTTTTT. Its coded protein is CASSPTPIRELFF.